These 16 T cell receptor beta chains came from one sample sequenced in a study of cytomegalovirus exposure and HLA in healthy donors. PCR was performed using 60 Vbeta and 13 Jbeta primers. Measured with immunoSEQ multiplex PCR; TCRdb has only the in-frame clones, and not every one. Altogether about 140,000 clones are present, around 77% being singletons, with the ten largest covering 2% to 2.5%. Input material: PBMCs. All receptors come from a man aged 25 to 40 in good health and CMV-seronegative.

The chain joins TRBV18 to TRBJ1-2; D gene ambiguous. The germline V gene has CDR1 KGHSH and CDR2 LQKENI. This CDR3 comprises 13 residues. The V end lost 1 base, the J end lost 13 bases, and 16 bases lay between the germline ends. The CDR3 region is CASSPREVWWSTF. For the CDR3, the DNA is TGTGCCAGCTCACCACGGGAGGTCTGGTGGAGCACCTTC.

The genes are TRBV28 and TRBJ1-1; 9 bases agree with TRBD1. CDR3 length: 14 amino acids. In germline, CDR1 is MDHEN, CDR2 SYDVKM. J was trimmed by 3 bases and V by 8 bases; bases with no gene match: 7. The CDR3 spells CASLTGGEYTEAFF. CDR3 nucleotide sequence: TGTGCCAGCCTCACAGGGGGCGAGTACACTGAAGCTTTCTTT.

This sequence joins TRBV6-5 and TRBJ2-1; tentative D call: TRBD2 (6 bases). The germline V and J ends were trimmed by 2 bases and 3 bases, with 11 bases remaining between them. This CDR3 contains 15 residues. The germline CDR1 and CDR2 sequences are MNHEY and SVGAGI. CDR3 loop: CASSYLGRNYNEQFF. The CDR3 coding sequence is TGTGCCAGCAGTTACCTAGGGAGGAACTACAATGAGCAGTTCTTC.

This rearrangement joins TRBV11-2 to TRBJ2-1, with a weak D call TRBD1 (6 bases). The CDR3 length is 16 residues. Germline V CDR1 and CDR2: SGHAT, FQNNGV. V was trimmed by 6 bases and J by 0 bases, leaving 15 bases between them. The CDR3 sequence: CASSPPTGFSYNEQFF. For the CDR3, the DNA is TGTGCCAGCAGTCCCCCAACAGGGTTCTCCTACAATGAGCAGTTCTTC. The entire variable domain, with the rest obtained from reference TRBV11-2 and TRBJ2-1, is as follows: EAGVAQSPRYKIIEKRQSVAFWCNPISGHATLYWYQQILGQGPKLLIQFQNNGVVDDSQLPKDRFSAERLKGVDSTLKIQPAKLEDSAVYLCASSPPTGFSYNEQFFGPGTRLTVL.

The chain employs TRBV5-4 and TRBJ2-1; 10 bases line up with TRBD2. CDR1 is SGHNT, CDR2 YYREEE, per germline (reference sequence). The V gene end was trimmed by 4 bases and the J gene end by 2 bases; junction bases not matched to a gene: 12. The CDR3 consists of 18 residues. The CDR3: CASSPLGGAGGAYNEQFF. The CDR3 DNA sequence: TGTGCCAGCAGCCCCCTCGGAGGAGCGGGAGGGGCCTACAATGAGCAGTTCTTC. Together with reference TRBV5-4 and TRBJ2-1, the CDR3 gives the full variable domain: ETGVTQSPTHLIKTRGQQVTLRCSSQSGHNTVSWYQQALGQGPQFIFQYYREEENGRGNFPPRFSGLQFPNYSSELNVNALELDDSALYLCASSPLGGAGGAYNEQFFGPGTRLTVL.

Details on this clone: The junction does not match germline at one end; this may be a read error. V usage is TRBV7-7 and J usage is TRBJ2-3; TRBD1 matches at 9 bases. The CDR3 extends over 14 amino acids. Germline V CDR1 and CDR2: SSHAT, FNYEAQ (reference sequence). The CDR3 sequence is CASSLGTGSDTQYF. The CDR3 bases are TGTGCTAGCAGCTTAGGGACAGGGTCCGATACGCAGTATTTT. Looking up the rest from reference TRBV7-7 and TRBJ2-3 gives the full variable domain: GAGVSQSPRYKVTKRGQDVTLRCDPISSHATLYWYQQALGQGPEFLTYFNYEAQPDKSGLPSDRFSAERPEGSISTLTIQRTEQRDSAMYRCASSLGTGSDTQYFGPGTRLTVL.

The V and J genes are TRBV5-4 and TRBJ2-7; TRBD2 matches 9 bases. Germline CDR1 SGHNT, CDR2 YYREEE (reference sequence). The CDR3 covers 18 residues. The ends lost 2 bases at V and 7 bases at J; junction bases unmatched: 19. The CDR3 DNA is TGTGCCAGCAGCTTTGGTCTAGCGGGATTTGTAGATATTGGGGAGCAGTACTTC. This gives the protein CASSFGLAGFVDIGEQYF.

The J gene is TRBJ1-1, the V gene TRBV30, with D unclear. Germline assignment: CDR1 GTSNPN and CDR2 SVGIG (reference sequence). The CDR3 is made up of 13 amino acids. Between the trimmed V and J ends, which lost 0 bases and 1 base, there was a span of 6 bases. The CDR3 protein is CAWSVPGNTEAFF. The DNA of the CDR3 is TGTGCCTGGAGTGTACCAGGGAACACTGAAGCTTTCTTT.

The chain combines TRBV11-2 with TRBJ1-4; 8 bases match TRBD1. Trimming cost V 5 bases and J 7 bases; bases outside gene matches: 12. This CDR3 is 16 amino acids long. From germline, CDR1 is SGHAT and CDR2 FQNNGV. CDR3 coding DNA: TGTGCCAGCAGCCTCCTCGAGCAGGGGGCTGGTGAAAAACTGTTTTTT. It specifies CASSLLEQGAGEKLFF. Together with reference TRBV11-2 and TRBJ1-4, the CDR3 gives the full variable domain: EAGVAQSPRYKIIEKRQSVAFWCNPISGHATLYWYQQILGQGPKLLIQFQNNGVVDDSQLPKDRFSAERLKGVDSTLKIQPAKLEDSAVYLCASSLLEQGAGEKLFFGSGTQLSVL.

The rearrangement uses TRBV5-1 and TRBJ2-4; 7 nucleotides match TRBD2. After removal of 1 base from V and 5 bases from J, the junction contained 0 bases not matched to a gene. The CDR3 has 13 residues. Germline CDR1 reads SGHRS; CDR2 reads YFSETQ. The CDR3 nucleotides are TGCGCCAGCAGCTTGAGCGGGGAAAACATTCAGTACTTC. It yields the protein CASSLSGENIQYF.

This chain uses TRBV18 with TRBJ1-1; D gene uncertain. The V end lost 4 bases, the J end lost 1 base, and 7 bases lay between the germline ends. The germline V gene has CDR1 KGHSH and CDR2 LQKENI. The CDR3 is 13 residues long. The CDR3 protein is CASSHGENTEAFF. The CDR3 nucleotides are TGTGCCAGCTCACACGGGGAGAACACTGAAGCTTTCTTT.

This clone was found a few times. The chain employs TRBV27 and TRBJ2-2; 8 nucleotides agree with TRBD1. The CDR3 length is 15 residues. CDR1 is MNHEY, CDR2 SMNVEV, per germline (reference sequence). V lost 5 bases, J lost 6 bases, and 8 bases stayed unmatched. CDR3 bases: TGTGCCAGCAGTCCACTCCCGGACAGGGCCGGGGAGCTGTTTTTT. Protein sequence: CASSPLPDRAGELFF.

This chain joins TRBV28 and TRBJ2-1, with a tentative D call TRBD2 (6 bases). Germline CDR1 is MDHEN and CDR2 is SYDVKM. Trimming stripped 3 bases from V and 7 bases from J, with 16 bases between. CDR3 size: 15 residues. The DNA for the CDR3 is TGTGCCAGCAGTTTTACCGGCGGGATAGGGAATGAGCAGTTCTTC. Translation: CASSFTGGIGNEQFF.

This chain connects TRBV13 to TRBJ2-1; TRBD2 aligns across 9 bases. This CDR3 has 14 residues. The J segment lost 8 bases and the V segment lost 4 bases, leaving 6 bases of the junction unmatched. CDR1 PRHDT and CDR2 FYEKMQ come from the germline V gene (reference sequence). The DNA for the CDR3 is TGTGCCAGCAGCTCAATAGCGGGAGAAGATGAGCAGTTCTTC. This gives the protein CASSSIAGEDEQFF.

J is TRBJ2-1 and V is TRBV11-2; D is perhaps TRBD2 (7 bases). Looked up from germline, CDR1 is SGHAT and CDR2 is FQNNGV. This CDR3 contains 19 residues. V was pared by 0 bases and J by 0 bases, with 18 bases between. CDR3 residues: CASSLDLGGGGISYNEQFF. As DNA, the CDR3 is TGTGCCAGCAGCTTAGATTTAGGCGGGGGCGGGATCTCCTACAATGAGCAGTTCTTC.

The chain is built from TRBV2 and TRBJ1-2, with D unresolved. Looked up from germline, CDR1 is SNHLY and CDR2 is FYNNEI. The V gene lost 2 bases and the J gene lost 6 bases, with 10 bases spanning the gap. The length of the CDR3 is 13 residues. DNA for the CDR3: TGTGCCAGCAGTGAAAGGCCAGGCGATGGCTACACCTTC. Encoded protein: CASSERPGDGYTF.